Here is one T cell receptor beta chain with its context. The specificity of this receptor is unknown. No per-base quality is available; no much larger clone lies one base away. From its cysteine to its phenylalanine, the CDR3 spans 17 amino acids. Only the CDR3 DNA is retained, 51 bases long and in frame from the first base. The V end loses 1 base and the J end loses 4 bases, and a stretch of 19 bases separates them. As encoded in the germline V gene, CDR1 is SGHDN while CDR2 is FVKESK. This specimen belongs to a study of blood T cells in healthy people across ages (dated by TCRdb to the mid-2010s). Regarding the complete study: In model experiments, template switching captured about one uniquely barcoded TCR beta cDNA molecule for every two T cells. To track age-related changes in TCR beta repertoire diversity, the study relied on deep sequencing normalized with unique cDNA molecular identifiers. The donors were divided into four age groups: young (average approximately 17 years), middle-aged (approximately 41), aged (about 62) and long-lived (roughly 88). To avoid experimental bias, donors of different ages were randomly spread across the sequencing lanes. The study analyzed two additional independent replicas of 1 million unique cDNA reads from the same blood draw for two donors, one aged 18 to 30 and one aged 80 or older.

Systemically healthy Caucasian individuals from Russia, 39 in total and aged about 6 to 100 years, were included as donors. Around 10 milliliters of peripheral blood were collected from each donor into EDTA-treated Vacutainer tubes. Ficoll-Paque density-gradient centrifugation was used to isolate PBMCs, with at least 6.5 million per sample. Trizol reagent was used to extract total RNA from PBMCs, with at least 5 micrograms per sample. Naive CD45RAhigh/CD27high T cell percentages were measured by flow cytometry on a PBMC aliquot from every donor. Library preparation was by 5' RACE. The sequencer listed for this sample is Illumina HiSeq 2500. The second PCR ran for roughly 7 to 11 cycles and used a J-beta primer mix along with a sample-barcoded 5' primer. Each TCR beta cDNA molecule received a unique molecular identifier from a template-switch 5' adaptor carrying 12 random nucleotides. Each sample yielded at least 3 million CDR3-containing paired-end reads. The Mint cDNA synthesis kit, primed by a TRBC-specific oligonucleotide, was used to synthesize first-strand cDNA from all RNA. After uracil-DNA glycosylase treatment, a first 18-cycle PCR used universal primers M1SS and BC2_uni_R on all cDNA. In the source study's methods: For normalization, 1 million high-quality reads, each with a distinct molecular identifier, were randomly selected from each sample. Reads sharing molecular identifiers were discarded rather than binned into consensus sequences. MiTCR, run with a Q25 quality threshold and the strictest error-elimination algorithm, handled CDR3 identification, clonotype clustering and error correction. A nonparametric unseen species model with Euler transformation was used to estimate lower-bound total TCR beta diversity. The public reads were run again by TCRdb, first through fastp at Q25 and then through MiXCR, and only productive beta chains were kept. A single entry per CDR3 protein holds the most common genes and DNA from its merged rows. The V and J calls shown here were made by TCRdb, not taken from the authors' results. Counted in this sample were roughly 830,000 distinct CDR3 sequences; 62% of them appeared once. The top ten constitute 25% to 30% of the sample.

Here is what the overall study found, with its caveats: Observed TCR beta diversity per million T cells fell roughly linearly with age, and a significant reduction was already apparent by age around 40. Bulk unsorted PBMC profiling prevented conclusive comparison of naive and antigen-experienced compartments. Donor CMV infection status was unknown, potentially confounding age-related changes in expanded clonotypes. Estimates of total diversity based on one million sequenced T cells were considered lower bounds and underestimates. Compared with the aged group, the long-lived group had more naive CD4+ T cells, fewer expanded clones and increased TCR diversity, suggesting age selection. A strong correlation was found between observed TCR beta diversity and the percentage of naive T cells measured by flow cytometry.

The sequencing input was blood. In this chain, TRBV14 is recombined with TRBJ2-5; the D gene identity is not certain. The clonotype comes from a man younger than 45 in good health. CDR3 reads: CASSQVDRAKHRETQYF. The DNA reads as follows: TGTGCCAGCAGCCAAGTCGATCGAGCCAAACACAGAGAGACCCAGTACTTC.